These 19 T cell receptor beta chains originate from one sample sequenced in a study of vaccination and CD4 T cells after COVID-19. Specified treatment: roughly ten-day PBMC culture with coronavirus spike peptide pools or control peptides (ViraFEST assay). No antigen has been assigned to these receptors. Sequence data for DNA of cultured CD4+ T cells were generated by the Oncomine TCR Beta short-read assay. A single record per CDR3 protein comes from TCRdb applying MiXCR to the PCR reads. The sample lists around 19,000 distinct CDR3 sequences, roughly half seen once, with about 7.7% in the top ten. Input material: CD4+ T cells from blood, cultured in vitro. These TCRs come from a human donor who had recovered from COVID-19.

In its sample, this clonotype was seen once. The rearrangement links TRBV6-1 to TRBJ1-1, with D perhaps TRBD1 (6 bases). The length of the CDR3 is 13 residues. The V gene lost 10 bases and the J gene lost 1 base, with 13 bases spanning the gap. CDR1 MNHNS and CDR2 SASEGT come from the germline V gene. The CDR3 sequence is CATPRRGNTEAFF. The CDR3 coding sequence is TGTGCCACACCCCGCAGGGGGAACACTGAAGCTTTCTTT.

A single count supports this clonotype. Here the CDR3 reads CASSFSGSLYEQYF. The CDR3 nucleotides read TGTGCCAGCAGTTTTTCAGGATCGCTCTACGAGCAGTACTTC. V gene TRBV27 combines with J gene TRBJ2-7; no clear D gene. The germline V gene has CDR1 MNHEY and CDR2 SMNVEV (reference sequence). The CDR3 runs 14 residues. V lost 3 bases to trimming and J lost 3 bases, with 12 bases between them.

The chain combines TRBV29-1 with TRBJ2-5, with no clear D. The V gene's germline CDR1 is SQVTM and CDR2 ANQGSEA. V lost 3 bases and J lost 3, with 2 bases in between. The CDR3 is 10 residues long. CDR3 sequence: CSVDEETQYF. The CDR3 DNA follows: TGCAGCGTTGATGAAGAGACCCAGTACTTC.

The sample holds a few counts of this clonotype. CDR3 protein: CASSLAGTGSGYTF. CDR3 in DNA: TGTGCCAGCAGCTTAGCAGGGACAGGGAGCGGCTACACCTTC. V is TRBV7-9 and J is TRBJ1-2, with 9 bases lining up with TRBD1. V shed 0 bases and J 8 bases; nucleotides not matched to a gene: 4. Germline V gene data show CDR1 as SEHNR and CDR2 as FQNEAQ (reference sequence). The CDR3 covers 14 residues.

The chain is built from TRBV7-9 and TRBJ1-2, with 8 bases aligning to TRBD1. Trimming at V came to 5 bases and at J to 0 bases, leaving 8 bases not matched to a gene. The CDR3 is 16 amino acids. In germline, CDR1 is SEHNR, CDR2 FQNEAQ (reference sequence). CDR3 in DNA: TGTGCCAGCAGCCCCCGGACAGGGACCCCTAACTATGGCTACACCTTC. Translation gives CASSPRTGTPNYGYTF.

V usage is TRBV7-2 and J usage is TRBJ2-7; D perhaps matches TRBD2 (7 bases). Trimming pared 5 bases from V and 2 bases from J, leaving 13 bases between. This CDR3 is 14 amino acids long. Germline-derived CDR1 and CDR2 are SGHTA and FQGNSA. The CDR3: CASSPRGGPYEQYF. In DNA, the CDR3 is TGTGCCAGCAGCCCTAGGGGGGGCCCCTACGAGCAGTACTTC.

This clonotype has only a few counts. The genes are TRBV20-1 and TRBJ1-1; a weak D match, TRBD1 (5 bases). This CDR3 has 15 amino acids. Germline values: CDR1 DFQATT, CDR2 SNEGSKA (reference sequence). V dropped 6 bases and J dropped 7 bases, with 24 bases sitting between them. The CDR3, as DNA: TGCAGTGCCACTAAGGCGCGGCAGGGAGGCGATGAAGCTTTCTTT. Its translation is CSATKARQGGDEAFF.

This chain connects TRBV6-1 to TRBJ1-2; D is possibly TRBD1 (6 bases). Between the trimmed V and J ends, which lost 8 bases and 3 bases, there was a span of 13 bases. Germline V gives CDR1 MNHNS, CDR2 SASEGT. This CDR3 comprises 13 residues. This chain's CDR3 is CASERNRDYGYTF. The CDR3 DNA reads TGTGCCAGCGAGAGGAACAGGGACTATGGCTACACCTTC.

There are a few counts of this clonotype. The V gene is TRBV7-8, the J gene TRBJ1-1, with unresolved D. CDR3 length equals 13 residues. The V and J ends lost 4 bases and 0 bases respectively, with 6 bases between them. Germline V gene lookup returns CDR1 SGHVS and CDR2 FQNEAQ. CDR3 amino acids: CASSSTMNTEAFF. The CDR3, as DNA: TGTGCCAGCAGCTCGACAATGAACACTGAAGCTTTCTTT.

V gene TRBV12-3 or TRBV12-4 combines with J gene TRBJ1-6, with D perhaps matching TRBD1 (6 bases). This CDR3 is 14 amino acids long. V lost 3 bases and J 10 bases, leaving 13 bases between the germline ends. The chain's CDR3 is CASSFSGELSPLHF. The CDR3 DNA sequence: TGTGCCAGCAGTTTTTCAGGGGAACTCTCACCCCTCCACTTT.

This chain connects TRBV19 to TRBJ2-5, with 7 bases aligning to TRBD1. This CDR3 is 12 amino acids long. V lost 5 bases to trimming and J lost 5 bases; unmatched junction nucleotides: 2. Looked up from germline, CDR1 is LNHDA and CDR2 is SQIVND (reference sequence). The CDR3 loop reads CASSETGETQYF. CDR3 DNA sequence: TGTGCCAGTAGTGAGACAGGGGAGACCCAGTACTTC.

This clonotype was seen a handful of times. The V and J genes are TRBV7-9 and TRBJ1-6; maybe TRBD1 (5 bases). The CDR3 runs 15 residues. The V end lost 5 bases, the J end lost 8 bases, and 16 bases lay between the germline ends. The germline CDR1 and CDR2 sequences are SEHNR and FQNEAQ (reference sequence). CDR3: CASSLIRGGDSPLHF. The CDR3 coding sequence is TGTGCCAGCAGCCTAATCCGCGGGGGAGATTCACCCCTCCACTTT.

The chain combines TRBV19 with TRBJ1-1; D unresolved. The V and J ends lost 4 bases and 0 bases respectively, with 6 bases between them. Germline CDR1 LNHDA, CDR2 SQIVND (reference sequence). The CDR3 is 13 amino acids. The CDR3 spells CASSRQLNTEAFF. The CDR3 nucleotides read TGTGCCAGTAGTAGGCAACTGAACACTGAAGCTTTCTTT. The variable domain in full, completed from reference TRBV19 and TRBJ1-1, reads DGGITQSPKYLFRKEGQNVTLSCEQNLNHDAMYWYRQDPGQGLRLIYYSQIVNDFQKGDIAEGYSVSREKKESFPLTVTSAQKNPTAFYLCASSRQLNTEAFFGQGTRLTVV.

CDR3 nucleotide sequence: TGTGCCAGCAGTTTCTCGGCGGGAGTTTCCTACAATGAGCAGTTCTTC. Translation gives CASSFSAGVSYNEQFF. The chain combines TRBV28 with TRBJ2-1, with 7 bases lining up with TRBD2. The CDR3 totals 16 residues. Looked up from germline, CDR1 is MDHEN and CDR2 is SYDVKM. After removal of 3 bases from V and 1 base from J, the junction contained 6 bases not matched to a gene.

This chain uses TRBV20-1 with TRBJ2-1; 10 nucleotides align to TRBD2. The CDR3 has 14 residues. The V segment lost 6 bases and the J segment 7 bases; nucleotides outside the gene matches: 9. CDR1 is DFQATT and CDR2 is SNEGSKA in the germline V gene (reference sequence). The CDR3 nucleotides are TGCAGTGCCCTTGGACTAGCGGAGCGGAATGAGCAGTTCTTC. Translating gives CSALGLAERNEQFF.

The chain is built from TRBV5-8 and TRBJ1-2, with D possibly being TRBD1 (6 bases). This CDR3 is 15 amino acids long. Germline loops: CDR1 SGHTS, CDR2 YDEGEE. Trimming took off 0 bases at V and 2 bases at J, with 11 bases between the two ends. This CDR3 is CASSLAPTGNYGYTF. In DNA, the CDR3 is TGTGCCAGCAGCTTGGCGCCGACAGGCAACTATGGCTACACCTTC.

This clonotype was found a few times. The chain uses TRBV6-1 and TRBJ2-3, with TRBD2 matching over 15 bases. The CDR3 has 17 amino acids. Germline values: CDR1 MNHNS, CDR2 SASEGT. The ends lost 5 bases at V and 6 bases at J; junction bases unmatched: 9. CDR3 region: CASSPWTSGRGTDTQYF. The CDR3 DNA reads TGTGCCAGCAGTCCATGGACTAGCGGGAGGGGAACCGATACGCAGTATTTT.

This clonotype was recorded once. The chain carries TRBV6-1 and TRBJ2-3; 10 bases fit TRBD2. The V gene end was trimmed by 3 bases and the J gene end by 3 bases; junction bases not matched to a gene: 3. This CDR3 has 15 residues. Germline CDR1 MNHNS, CDR2 SASEGT. Written as DNA, the CDR3 is TGTGCCAGCAGTGACCCGGGACTAGCGACAGATACGCAGTATTTT. Amino acids: CASSDPGLATDTQYF.

The genes are TRBV7-6 and TRBJ2-5; TRBD2 agrees at 7 bases. With 4 bases clipped from V and 4 bases from J, the junction kept 9 bases outside the gene matches. The CDR3 has 15 amino acids. Germline V gene sequence: CDR1 SGHVS, CDR2 FNYEAQ. The chain's CDR3 is CASSSWGGGGETQYF. For the CDR3, the DNA is TGTGCCAGCAGCTCGTGGGGGGGGGGAGGAGAGACCCAGTACTTC.